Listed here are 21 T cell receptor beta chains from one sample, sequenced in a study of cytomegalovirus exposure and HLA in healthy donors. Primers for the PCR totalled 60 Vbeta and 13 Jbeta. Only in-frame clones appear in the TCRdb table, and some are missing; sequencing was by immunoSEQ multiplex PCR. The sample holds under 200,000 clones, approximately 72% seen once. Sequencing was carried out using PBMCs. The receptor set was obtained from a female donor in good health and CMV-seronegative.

The CDR3 DNA sequence: TGTGCCAGCAGTTACTCGCGCGGGGGGTACAATGAGCAGTTCTTC. Protein: CASSYSRGGYNEQFF. This chain links TRBV6-5 with TRBJ2-1, with 8 bases matching TRBD2. Germline loops: CDR1 MNHEY, CDR2 SVGAGI. The V gene end was trimmed by 0 bases and the J gene end by 4 bases; junction bases not matched to a gene: 2. The CDR3 consists of 15 residues.

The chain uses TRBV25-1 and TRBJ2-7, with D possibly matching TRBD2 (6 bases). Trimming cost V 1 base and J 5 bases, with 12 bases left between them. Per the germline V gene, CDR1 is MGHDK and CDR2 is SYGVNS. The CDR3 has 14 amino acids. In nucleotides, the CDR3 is TGTGCCAGCAGTGAATTCGGGAGTCTGAACGAGCAGTACTTC. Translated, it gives CASSEFGSLNEQYF.

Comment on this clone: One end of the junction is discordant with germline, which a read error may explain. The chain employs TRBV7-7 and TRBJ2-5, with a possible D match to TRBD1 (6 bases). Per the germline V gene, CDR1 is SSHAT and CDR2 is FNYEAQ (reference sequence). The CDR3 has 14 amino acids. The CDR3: CASSPRTDQETQYF. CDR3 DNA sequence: TGTGCTAGCAGCCCTCGGACAGACCAAGAGACCCAGTACTTC.

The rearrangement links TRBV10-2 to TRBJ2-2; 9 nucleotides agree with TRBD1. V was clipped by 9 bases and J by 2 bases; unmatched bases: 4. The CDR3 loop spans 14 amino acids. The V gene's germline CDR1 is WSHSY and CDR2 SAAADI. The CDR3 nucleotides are TGCGCCAGTGGGACAGGGAGTAACACCGGGGAGCTGTTTTTT. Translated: CASGTGSNTGELFF.

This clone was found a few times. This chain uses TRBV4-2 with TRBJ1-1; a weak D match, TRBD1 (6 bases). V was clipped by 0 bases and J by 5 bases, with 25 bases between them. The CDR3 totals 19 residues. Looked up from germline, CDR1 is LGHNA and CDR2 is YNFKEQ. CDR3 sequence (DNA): TGTGCCAGCAGCCAAGATCTAATTGGGGCCAGGGGAAGAGGGACTGAAGCTTTCTTT. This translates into CASSQDLIGARGRGTEAFF.

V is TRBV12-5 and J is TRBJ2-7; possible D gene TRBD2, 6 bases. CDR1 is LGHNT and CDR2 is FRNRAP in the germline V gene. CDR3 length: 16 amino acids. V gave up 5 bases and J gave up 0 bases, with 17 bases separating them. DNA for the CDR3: TGTGCTAGTGGTGGGGGACTTAGCGGAAGCTCCTACGAGCAGTACTTC. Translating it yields CASGGGLSGSSYEQYF.

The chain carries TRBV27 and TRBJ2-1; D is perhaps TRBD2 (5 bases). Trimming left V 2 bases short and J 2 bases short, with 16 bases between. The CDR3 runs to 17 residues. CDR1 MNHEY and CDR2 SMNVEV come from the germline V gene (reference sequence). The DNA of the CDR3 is TGTGCCAGCAGTTTAGGGGTAGCCGGAGGTCCCTACAATGAGCAGTTCTTC. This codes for CASSLGVAGGPYNEQFF.

In DNA form, the CDR3 reads TGTGCCAGCAGTAACCGGGACAGGGGCTCCTACGAGCAGTACTTC. Residues: CASSNRDRGSYEQYF. This rearrangement joins TRBV6-5 to TRBJ2-7; 10 nucleotides align to TRBD1. Germline-derived CDR1 and CDR2 are MNHEY and SVGAGI. This CDR3 is 15 amino acids long. The V gene end was trimmed by 5 bases and the J gene end by 0 bases; junction bases not matched to a gene: 4.

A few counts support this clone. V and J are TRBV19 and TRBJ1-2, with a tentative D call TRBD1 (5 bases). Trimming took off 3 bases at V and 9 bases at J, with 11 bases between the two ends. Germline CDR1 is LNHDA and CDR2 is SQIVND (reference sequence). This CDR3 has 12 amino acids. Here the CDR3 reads CASSMFQGSYTF. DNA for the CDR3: TGTGCCAGTAGTATGTTTCAGGGAAGCTACACCTTC. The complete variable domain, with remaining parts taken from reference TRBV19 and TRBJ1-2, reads DGGITQSPKYLFRKEGQNVTLSCEQNLNHDAMYWYRQDPGQGLRLIYYSQIVNDFQKGDIAEGYSVSREKKESFPLTVTSAQKNPTAFYLCASSMFQGSYTFGSGTRLTVV.

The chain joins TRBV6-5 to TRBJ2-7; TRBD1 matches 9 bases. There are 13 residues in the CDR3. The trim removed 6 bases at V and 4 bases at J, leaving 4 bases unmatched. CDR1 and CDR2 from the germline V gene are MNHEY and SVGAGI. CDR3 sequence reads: CASSGTGRYEQYF. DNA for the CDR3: TGTGCCAGCAGCGGGACAGGGCGATACGAGCAGTACTTC.

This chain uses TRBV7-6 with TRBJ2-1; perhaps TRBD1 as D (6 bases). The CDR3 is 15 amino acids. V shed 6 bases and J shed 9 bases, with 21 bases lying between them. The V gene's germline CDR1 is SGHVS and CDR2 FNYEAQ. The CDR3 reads CASRSQAGAVSEQFF. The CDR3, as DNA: TGTGCCAGCAGATCCCAGGCAGGGGCGGTCAGTGAGCAGTTCTTC. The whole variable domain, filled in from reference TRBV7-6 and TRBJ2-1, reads GAGVSQSPRYKVTKRGQDVALRCDPISGHVSLYWYRQALGQGPEFLTYFNYEAQQDKSGLPNDRFSAERPEGSISTLTIQRTEQRDSAMYRCASRSQAGAVSEQFFGPGTRLTVL.

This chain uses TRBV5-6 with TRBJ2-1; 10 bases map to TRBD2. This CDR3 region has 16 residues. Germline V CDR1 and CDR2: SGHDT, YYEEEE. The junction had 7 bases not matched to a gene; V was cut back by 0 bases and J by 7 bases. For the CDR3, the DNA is TGTGCCAGCAGCTTGGAGGGACTAGCGACGTGGAATGAGCAGTTCTTC. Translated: CASSLEGLATWNEQFF.

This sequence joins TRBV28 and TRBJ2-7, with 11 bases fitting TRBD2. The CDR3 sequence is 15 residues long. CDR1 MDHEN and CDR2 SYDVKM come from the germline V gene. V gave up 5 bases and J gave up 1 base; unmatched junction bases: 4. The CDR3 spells CASSPGLAESYEQYF. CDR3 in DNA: TGTGCCAGCAGTCCGGGACTAGCGGAGTCCTACGAGCAGTACTTC.

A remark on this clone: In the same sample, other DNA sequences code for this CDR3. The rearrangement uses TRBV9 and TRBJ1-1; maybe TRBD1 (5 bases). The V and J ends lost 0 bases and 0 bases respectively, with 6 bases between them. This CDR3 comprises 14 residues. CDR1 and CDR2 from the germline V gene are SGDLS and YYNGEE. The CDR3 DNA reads TGTGCCAGCAGCGTAGCGGGGGTGAACACTGAAGCTTTCTTT. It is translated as CASSVAGVNTEAFF.

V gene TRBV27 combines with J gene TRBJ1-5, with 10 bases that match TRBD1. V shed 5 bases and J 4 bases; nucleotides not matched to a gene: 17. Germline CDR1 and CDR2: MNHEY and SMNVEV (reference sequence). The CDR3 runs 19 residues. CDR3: CASSPTRDHDRGRNQPQHF. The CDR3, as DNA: TGTGCCAGCAGTCCTACCCGAGACCATGACAGGGGGCGAAATCAGCCCCAGCATTTT.

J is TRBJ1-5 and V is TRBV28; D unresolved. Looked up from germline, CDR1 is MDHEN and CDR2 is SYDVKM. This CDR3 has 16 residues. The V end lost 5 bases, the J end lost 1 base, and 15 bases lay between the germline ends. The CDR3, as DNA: TGTGCCAGCAGTCTTCCCGGGAGTGAAAGCAATCAGCCCCAGCATTTT. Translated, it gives CASSLPGSESNQPQHF. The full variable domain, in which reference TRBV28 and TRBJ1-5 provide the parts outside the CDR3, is DVKVTQSSRYLVKRTGEKVFLECVQDMDHENMFWYRQDPGLGLRLIYFSYDVKMKEKGDIPEGYSVSREKKERFSLILESASTNQTSMYLCASSLPGSESNQPQHFGDGTRLSIL.

CDR3 sequence reads: CASSLEAGGLYNEQFF. CDR3 DNA sequence: TGCGCCAGCAGCTTGGAGGCGGGGGGATTGTACAATGAGCAGTTCTTC. The V gene is TRBV5-1, the J gene TRBJ2-1; TRBD2 matches 8 bases. The CDR3 runs 16 residues. Germline V gene sequence: CDR1 SGHRS, CDR2 YFSETQ. The trim removed 0 bases at V and 4 bases at J, leaving 6 bases unmatched.

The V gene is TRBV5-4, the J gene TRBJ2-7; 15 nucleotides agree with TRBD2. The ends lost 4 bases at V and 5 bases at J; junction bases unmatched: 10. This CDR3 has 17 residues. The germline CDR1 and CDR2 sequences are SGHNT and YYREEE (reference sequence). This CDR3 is CASSPGTSGRRMDEQYF. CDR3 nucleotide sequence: TGTGCCAGCAGCCCCGGGACTAGCGGGAGGAGGATGGACGAGCAGTACTTC. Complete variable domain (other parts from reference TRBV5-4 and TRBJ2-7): ETGVTQSPTHLIKTRGQQVTLRCSSQSGHNTVSWYQQALGQGPQFIFQYYREEENGRGNFPPRFSGLQFPNYSSELNVNALELDDSALYLCASSPGTSGRRMDEQYFGPGTRLTVT.

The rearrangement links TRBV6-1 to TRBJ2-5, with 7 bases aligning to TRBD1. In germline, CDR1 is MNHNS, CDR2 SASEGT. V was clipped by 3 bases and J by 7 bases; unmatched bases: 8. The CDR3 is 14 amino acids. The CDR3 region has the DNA TGTGCCAGCAGTGACTGGGGGCCAGGGGGGACCCAGTACTTC. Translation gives CASSDWGPGGTQYF.

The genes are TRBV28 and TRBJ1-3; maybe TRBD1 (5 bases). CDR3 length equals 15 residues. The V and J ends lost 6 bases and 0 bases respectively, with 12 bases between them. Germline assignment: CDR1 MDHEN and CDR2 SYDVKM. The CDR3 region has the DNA TGTGCCAGCAGACCAATGGGGGGCTCTGGAAACACCATATATTTT. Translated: CASRPMGGSGNTIYF.

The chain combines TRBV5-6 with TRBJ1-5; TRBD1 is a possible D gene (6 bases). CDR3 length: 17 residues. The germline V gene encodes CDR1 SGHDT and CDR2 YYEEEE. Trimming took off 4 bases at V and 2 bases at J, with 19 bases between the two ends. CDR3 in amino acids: CASSPGVKGGGNQPQHF. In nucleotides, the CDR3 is TGTGCCAGCAGCCCTGGGGTGAAGGGGGGGGGCAATCAGCCCCAGCATTTT.